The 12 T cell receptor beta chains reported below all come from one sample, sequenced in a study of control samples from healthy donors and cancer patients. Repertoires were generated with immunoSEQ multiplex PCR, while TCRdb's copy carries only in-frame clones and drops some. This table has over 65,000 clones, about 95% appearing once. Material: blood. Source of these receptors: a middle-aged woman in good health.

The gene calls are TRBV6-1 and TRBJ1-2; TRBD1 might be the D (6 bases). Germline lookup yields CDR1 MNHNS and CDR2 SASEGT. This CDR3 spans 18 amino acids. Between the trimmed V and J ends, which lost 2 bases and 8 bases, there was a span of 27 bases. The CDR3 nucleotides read TGTGCCAGCAGTGAATTTCCGCCTGGGGGCGACAGGTCTGACGGCTACACCTTC. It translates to CASSEFPPGGDRSDGYTF.

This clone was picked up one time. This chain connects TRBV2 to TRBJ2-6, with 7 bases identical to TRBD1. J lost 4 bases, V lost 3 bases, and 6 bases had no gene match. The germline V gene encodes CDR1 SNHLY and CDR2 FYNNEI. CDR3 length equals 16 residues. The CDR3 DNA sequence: TGTGCCAGCAGTGAGGGACAGTCTACCGGGGCCAACGTCCTGACTTTC. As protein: CASSEGQSTGANVLTF.

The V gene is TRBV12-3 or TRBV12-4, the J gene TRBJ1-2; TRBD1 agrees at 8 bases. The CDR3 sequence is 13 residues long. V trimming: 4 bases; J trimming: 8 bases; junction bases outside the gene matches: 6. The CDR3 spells CASSSRTGRGYTF. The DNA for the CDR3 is TGTGCCAGCAGTTCCAGGACAGGGCGCGGCTACACCTTC.

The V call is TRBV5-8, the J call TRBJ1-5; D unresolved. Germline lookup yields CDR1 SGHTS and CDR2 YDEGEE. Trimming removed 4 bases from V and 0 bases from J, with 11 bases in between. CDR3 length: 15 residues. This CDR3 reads CASSREFYSNQPQHF. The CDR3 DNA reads TGTGCCAGCAGCAGGGAATTCTATAGCAATCAGCCCCAGCATTTT.

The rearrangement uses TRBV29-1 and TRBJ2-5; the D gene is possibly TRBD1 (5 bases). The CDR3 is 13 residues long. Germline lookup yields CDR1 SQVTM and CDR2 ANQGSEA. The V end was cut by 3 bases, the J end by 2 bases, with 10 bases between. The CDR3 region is CSVDPQGQETQYF. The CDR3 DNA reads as TGCAGCGTTGATCCGCAGGGTCAAGAGACCCAGTACTTC.

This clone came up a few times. CDR3 DNA sequence: TGTGCCAGCAGCCGTTGGGTCCGGGAGCAGTTCTTC. Translating gives CASSRWVREQFF. This chain links TRBV11-2 with TRBJ2-1; D unclear. V lost 5 bases, J lost 10 bases, and 12 bases lay in between. In germline, CDR1 is SGHAT, CDR2 FQNNGV. The length of the CDR3 is 12 residues. The full variable domain, with the rest looked up from reference TRBV11-2 and TRBJ2-1, is EAGVAQSPRYKIIEKRQSVAFWCNPISGHATLYWYQQILGQGPKLLIQFQNNGVVDDSQLPKDRFSAERLKGVDSTLKIQPAKLEDSAVYLCASSRWVREQFFGPGTRLTVL.

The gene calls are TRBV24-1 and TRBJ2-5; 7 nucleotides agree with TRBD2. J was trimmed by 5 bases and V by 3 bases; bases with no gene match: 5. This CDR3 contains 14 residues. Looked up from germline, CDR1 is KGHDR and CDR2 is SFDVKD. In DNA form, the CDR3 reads TGTGCCACCAGTGATGGGGGGAGGGCGGAGACCCAGTACTTC. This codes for CATSDGGRAETQYF.

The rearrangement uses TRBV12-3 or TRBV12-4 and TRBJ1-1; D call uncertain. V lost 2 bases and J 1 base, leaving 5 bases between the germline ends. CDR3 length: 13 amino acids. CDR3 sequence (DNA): TGTGCCAGCAGTTTAACGGGGAACACTGAAGCTTTCTTT. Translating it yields CASSLTGNTEAFF.

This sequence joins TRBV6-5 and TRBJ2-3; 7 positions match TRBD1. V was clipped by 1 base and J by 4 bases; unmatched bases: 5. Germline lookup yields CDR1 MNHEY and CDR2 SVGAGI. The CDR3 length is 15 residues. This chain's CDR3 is CASSYYGQAADTQYF. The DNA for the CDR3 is TGTGCCAGCAGTTACTACGGACAGGCCGCAGATACGCAGTATTTT.

CDR3 amino acids: CSVGTGRFRNTEAFF. Here the CDR3 DNA reads TGCAGCGTTGGGACAGGGCGATTTAGGAACACTGAAGCTTTCTTT. This chain joins TRBV29-1 and TRBJ1-1; 8 bases are shared with TRBD1. J gave up 1 base and V 4 bases, and 8 bases lay outside the gene matches. Per germline, CDR1 SQVTM and CDR2 ANQGSEA. The CDR3 sequence is 15 residues long.

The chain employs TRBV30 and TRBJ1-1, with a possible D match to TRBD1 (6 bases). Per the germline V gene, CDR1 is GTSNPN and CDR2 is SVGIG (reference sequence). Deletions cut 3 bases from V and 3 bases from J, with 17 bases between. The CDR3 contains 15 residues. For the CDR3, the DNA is TGTGCCTGGAGCCTAGGGGGTCTGAAGGACACTGAAGCTTTCTTT. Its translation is CAWSLGGLKDTEAFF.

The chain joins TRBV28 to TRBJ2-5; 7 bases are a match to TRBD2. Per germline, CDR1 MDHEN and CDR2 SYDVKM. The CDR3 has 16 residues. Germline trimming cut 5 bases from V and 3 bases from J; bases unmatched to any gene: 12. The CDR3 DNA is TGTGCCAGCAGTCCGACGGGACGAGCGGGGAAAGAGACCCAGTACTTC. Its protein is CASSPTGRAGKETQYF. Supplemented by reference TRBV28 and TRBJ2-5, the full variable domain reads DVKVTQSSRYLVKRTGEKVFLECVQDMDHENMFWYRQDPGLGLRLIYFSYDVKMKEKGDIPEGYSVSREKKERFSLILESASTNQTSMYLCASSPTGRAGKETQYFGPGTRLLVL.